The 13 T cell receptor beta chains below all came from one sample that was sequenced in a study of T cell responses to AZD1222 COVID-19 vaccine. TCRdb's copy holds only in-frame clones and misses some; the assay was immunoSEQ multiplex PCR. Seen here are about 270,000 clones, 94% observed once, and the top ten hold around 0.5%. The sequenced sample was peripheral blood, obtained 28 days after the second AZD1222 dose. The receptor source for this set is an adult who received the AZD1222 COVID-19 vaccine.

CDR3 protein: CASRGRANSPLHF. Here the CDR3 DNA reads TGTGCCAGCAGAGGCAGGGCAAATTCACCCCTCCACTTT. The rearrangement links TRBV2 to TRBJ1-6; TRBD1 is a possible D gene (5 bases). The CDR3 covers 13 residues. The germline CDR1 and CDR2 sequences are SNHLY and FYNNEI. Trimming left V 6 bases short and J 7 bases short, with 10 bases between.

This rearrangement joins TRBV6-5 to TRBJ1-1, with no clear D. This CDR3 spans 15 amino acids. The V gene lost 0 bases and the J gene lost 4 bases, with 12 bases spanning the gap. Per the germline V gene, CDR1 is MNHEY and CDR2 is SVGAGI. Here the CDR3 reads CASSYSRGRITEAFF. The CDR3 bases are TGTGCCAGCAGTTACTCCCGGGGAAGGATCACTGAAGCTTTCTTT.

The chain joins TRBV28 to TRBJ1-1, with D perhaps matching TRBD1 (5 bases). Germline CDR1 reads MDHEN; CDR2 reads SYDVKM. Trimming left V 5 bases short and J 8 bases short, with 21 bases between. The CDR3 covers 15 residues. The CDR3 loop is CASSLAGLTGREAFF. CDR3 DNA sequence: TGTGCCAGCAGTCTCGCGGGACTGACGGGGAGAGAAGCTTTCTTT.

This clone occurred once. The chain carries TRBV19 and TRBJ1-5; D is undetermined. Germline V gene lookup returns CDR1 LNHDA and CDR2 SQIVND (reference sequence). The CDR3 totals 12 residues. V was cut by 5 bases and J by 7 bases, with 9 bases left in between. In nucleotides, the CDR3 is TGTGCCAGTAGTGCCCTAATCCAGCCCCAGCATTTT. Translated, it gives CASSALIQPQHF.

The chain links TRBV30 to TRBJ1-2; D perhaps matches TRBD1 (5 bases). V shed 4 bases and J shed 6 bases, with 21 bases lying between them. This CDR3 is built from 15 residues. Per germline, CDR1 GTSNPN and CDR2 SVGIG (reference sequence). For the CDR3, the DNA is TGTGCCTGGAAGGGCAGGGCCCCCTATCGAGATGGCTACACCTTC. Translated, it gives CAWKGRAPYRDGYTF.

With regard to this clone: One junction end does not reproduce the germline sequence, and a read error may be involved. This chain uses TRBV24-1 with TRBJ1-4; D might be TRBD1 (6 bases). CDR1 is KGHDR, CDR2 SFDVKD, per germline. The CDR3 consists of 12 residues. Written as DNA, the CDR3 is TGCGTCCTTGGGGGGCGAAATGAAAAACTGTTTTTT. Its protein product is CVLGGRNEKLFF.

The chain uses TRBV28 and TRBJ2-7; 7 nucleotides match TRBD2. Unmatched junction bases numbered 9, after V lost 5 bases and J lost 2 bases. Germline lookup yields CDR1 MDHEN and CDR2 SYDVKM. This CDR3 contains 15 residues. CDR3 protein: CASSKGRVRTYEQYF. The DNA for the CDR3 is TGTGCCAGCAGTAAAGGGAGGGTAAGGACCTACGAGCAGTACTTC. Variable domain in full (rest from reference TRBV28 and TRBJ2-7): DVKVTQSSRYLVKRTGEKVFLECVQDMDHENMFWYRQDPGLGLRLIYFSYDVKMKEKGDIPEGYSVSREKKERFSLILESASTNQTSMYLCASSKGRVRTYEQYFGPGTRLTVT.

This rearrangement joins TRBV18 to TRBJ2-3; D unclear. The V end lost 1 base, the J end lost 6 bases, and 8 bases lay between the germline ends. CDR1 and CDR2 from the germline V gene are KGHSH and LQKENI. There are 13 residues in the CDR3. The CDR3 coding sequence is TGTGCCAGCTCACCACAGGGTTGGGATACGCAGTATTTT. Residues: CASSPQGWDTQYF.

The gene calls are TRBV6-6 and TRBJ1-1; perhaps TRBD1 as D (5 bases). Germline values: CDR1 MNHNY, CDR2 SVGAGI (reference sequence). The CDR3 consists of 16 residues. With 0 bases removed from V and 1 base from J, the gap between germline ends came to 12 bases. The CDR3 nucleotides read TGTGCCAGCAGTTACTCCCTCGGGACGGGGAACACTGAAGCTTTCTTT. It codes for CASSYSLGTGNTEAFF.

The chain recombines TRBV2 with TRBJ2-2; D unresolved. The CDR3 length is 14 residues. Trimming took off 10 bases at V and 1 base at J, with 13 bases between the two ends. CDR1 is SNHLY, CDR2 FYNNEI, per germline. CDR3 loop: CAIKGLMNTGELFF. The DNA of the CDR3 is TGTGCCATCAAAGGGCTAATGAACACCGGGGAGCTGTTTTTT. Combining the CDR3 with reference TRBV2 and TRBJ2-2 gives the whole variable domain EPEVTQTPSHQVTQMGQEVILRCVPISNHLYFYWYRQILGQKVEFLVSFYNNEISEKSEIFDDQFSVERPDGSNFTLKIRSTKLEDSAMYFCAIKGLMNTGELFFGEGSRLTVL.

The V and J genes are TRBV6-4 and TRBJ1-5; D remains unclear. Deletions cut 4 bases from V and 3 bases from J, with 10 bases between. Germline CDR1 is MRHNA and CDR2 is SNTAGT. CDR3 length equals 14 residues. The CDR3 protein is CASSGRIPNQPQHF. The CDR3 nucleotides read TGTGCCAGCAGTGGCAGGATCCCCAATCAGCCCCAGCATTTT.

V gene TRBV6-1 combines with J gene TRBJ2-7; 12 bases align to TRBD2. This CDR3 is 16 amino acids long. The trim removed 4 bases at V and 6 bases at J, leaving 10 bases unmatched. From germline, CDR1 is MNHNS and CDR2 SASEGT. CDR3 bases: TGTGCCAGCAGTGGCCCGACTAGCGGGGGTTCGAGCGAGCAGTACTTC. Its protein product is CASSGPTSGGSSEQYF.

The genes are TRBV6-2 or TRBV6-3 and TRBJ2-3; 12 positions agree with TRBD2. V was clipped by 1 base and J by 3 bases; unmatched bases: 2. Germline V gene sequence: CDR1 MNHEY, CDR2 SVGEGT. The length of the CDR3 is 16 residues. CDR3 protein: CASSYWTSGETDTQYF. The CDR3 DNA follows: TGTGCCAGCAGTTACTGGACTAGCGGGGAGACAGATACGCAGTATTTT.